The rows below give T cell receptor beta chains drawn from one sample of a study of T cells after yellow fever vaccination. MiXCR, applied by TCRdb to the 5' RACE reads, yields one record per CDR3 protein. The profile covers roughly 79,000 distinct CDR3 sequences, with approximately 7.3% appearing a single time and around 28% taken by the ten largest. Sequenced here: CD8+ T cells sorted from PBMCs, sampled around 10 days after the first yellow fever vaccination. The receptor set was obtained from a man in his late teens or twenties who received the YFV17D yellow fever vaccine. Each CDR3 is given with its conserved first and last residue. The D gene is left open where the match is weak. A clone size is listed for some rows: how often the clone was seen (once, few, many), or a class if it is expanded.

TRBV28	TRBJ2-1	NA	NA	CASFQSYNEQFF	TGTGCCAGCTTTCAGAGCTACAATGAGCAGTTCTTC
TRBV12-3/TRBV12-4	TRBJ1-2	few	TRBD1	CASMGQGASVYGYTF	TGTGCCAGCATGGGACAGGGGGCCTCCGTCTATGGCTACACCTTC
TRBV15	TRBJ2-2	few	NA	CATSRGGGELFF	TGTGCCACCAGCAGAGGGGGCGGGGAGCTGTTTTTT
TRBV11-3	TRBJ2-1	NA	TRBD1	CASSPDRASYNEQFF	TGTGCCAGCAGCCCGGACAGGGCCTCCTACAATGAGCAGTTCTTC
TRBV7-9	TRBJ1-2	NA	NA	CASSLWGTPF	TGTGCCAGCAGCTTATGGGGCACGCCCTTC
TRBV7-9	TRBJ1-3	NA	NA	CASSPRSSSGNTIYF	TGTGCCAGCAGCCCGAGATCGAGCTCTGGAAACACCATATATTTT
TRBV7-9	TRBJ1-1	few	NA	CASSRERNTEAFF	TGTGCCAGCAGCCGCGAGAGGAACACTGAAGCTTTCTTT
TRBV29-1	TRBJ2-7	many	NA	CAGQLDYEQYF	TGCGCGGGACAGCTCGACTACGAGCAGTACTTC
TRBV5-1	TRBJ2-1	many	NA	CASSLTTFGAVGNEQFF	TGCGCCAGCAGCTTGACCACTTTTGGCGCAGTAGGGAATGAGCAGTTCTTC
TRBV5-6	TRBJ2-7	few	NA	CASSLAGDGYEQYF	TGTGCCAGCAGCTTGGCAGGGGATGGCTACGAGCAGTACTTC
TRBV9	TRBJ1-2	many	NA	CASSVAGGSYGYTF	TGTGCCAGCAGCGTAGCGGGGGGGAGCTATGGCTACACCTTC
TRBV7-8	TRBJ2-1	NA	NA	CASSYSSSSYNEQFF	TGTGCCAGCAGCTACAGCAGTAGCTCCTACAATGAGCAGTTCTTC
TRBV6-1	TRBJ1-6	many	NA	CASRASGGRNSPLHF	TGTGCCAGCAGAGCCTCGGGCGGACGTAATTCACCCCTCCACTTT
TRBV20-1	TRBJ2-1	many	TRBD2	CSARSLREWGGYNEQFF	TGCAGTGCTAGATCCCTGCGGGAGTGGGGGGGCTACAATGAGCAGTTCTTC
TRBV27	TRBJ2-1	once	TRBD2	CASSPGTSGHNEQFF	TGTGCCAGCAGTCCGGGGACTAGCGGGCACAATGAGCAGTTCTTC
TRBV10-3	TRBJ2-7	many	TRBD1	CAAKQGTEHEQYF	TGTGCCGCAAAACAGGGGACGGAACACGAGCAGTACTTC
TRBV7-9	TRBJ1-4	few	TRBD1	CASSLSTGEEKLFF	TGTGCCAGCAGCTTATCGACAGGGGAAGAAAAACTGTTTTTT
TRBV7-9	TRBJ1-3	few	NA	CASSSGAADYGNTIYF	TGTGCCAGCAGCTCCGGCGCAGCCGACTACGGAAACACCATATATTTT
TRBV5-5	TRBJ1-3	few	NA	CASSLGTRVDGNTIYF	TGTGCCAGCAGCTTGGGGACCCGGGTGGATGGAAACACCATATATTTT
TRBV12-3/TRBV12-4	TRBJ2-7	NA	NA	CASSALESRGPHYEQYF	TGTGCCAGCAGTGCTCTCGAGAGCCGGGGACCCCACTACGAGCAGTACTTC
TRBV9	TRBJ2-4	NA	TRBD1	CASSVASPHYIGTAVSIQYF	TGTGCCAGCAGCGTAGCATCACCGCACTACATTGGGACAGCCGTGAGCATTCAGTACTTC
TRBV6-2/TRBV6-3	TRBJ2-2	many	TRBD1	CASSFRQGAGELFF	TGTGCCAGCAGTTTCCGACAGGGTGCCGGGGAGCTGTTTTTT
TRBV12-3/TRBV12-4	TRBJ1-1	many	NA	CASGTSGTNTEAFF	TGTGCCAGCGGGACGAGTGGGACGAACACTGAAGCTTTCTTT